Each of the 2 T cell receptor beta chains below was sequenced from the same sample in a study of T-cell reconstitution after alpha-beta-depleted transplantation in children. TCRbeta library preparation incorporated unique molecular identifiers. TCRdb re-called the PCR reads with MiXCR, one entry per CDR3 protein. The table records some 590,000 distinct CDR3 sequences, 10% to 13% of them present only once. The sequenced sample was PBMCs from the stem cell graft donor, obtained from the stem cell graft. These TCRs come from a human donor who donated a stem cell graft to a child with acute myeloid leukemia.

This chain connects TRBV7-2 to TRBJ2-1; 7 bases are a match to TRBD2. This CDR3 has 16 residues. Germline assignment: CDR1 SGHTA and CDR2 FQGNSA. J was trimmed by 5 bases and V by 2 bases; bases with no gene match: 9. The CDR3, as DNA: TGTGCCAGCAGCTTATTCATGGCTAGCGGAAACAATGAGCAGTTCTTC. It codes for CASSLFMASGNNEQFF.

V gene TRBV28 combines with J gene TRBJ1-5; perhaps TRBD1 as D (5 bases). CDR3 length: 15 residues. Germline values: CDR1 MDHEN, CDR2 SYDVKM. With 5 bases removed from V and 3 bases from J, the gap between germline ends came to 14 bases. The CDR3 DNA is TGTGCCAGCAGTAGTGGGACCGGAATCAATCAGCCCCAGCATTTT. Translating gives CASSSGTGINQPQHF.